Following are 5 T cell receptor beta chains from one sample sequenced in a study of T-cell memory formation after mild COVID-19. TCRdb analysed the 5' RACE reads with MiXCR anew, one entry per CDR3 protein. The table includes about 49,000 distinct CDR3 sequences, approximately 6.6% detected once. Material for sequencing was PBMCs or a T cell subset sorted from them (not recorded which). All receptors come from a man between 18 and 35 years old who had mild COVID-19 (a few samples of this study predate the infection). Cell type and time point are not known.

This clonotype was recorded at least ten times. The V gene is TRBV3-1, the J gene TRBJ2-3, with D maybe TRBD2 (5 bases). Looked up from germline, CDR1 is LGHDT and CDR2 is YNNKEL (reference sequence). The CDR3 totals 13 residues. The V end was cut by 4 bases, the J end by 4 bases, with 9 bases between. The CDR3, as DNA: TGTGCCAGCAGCCCTACCGGGGCAGATACGCAGTATTTT. This encodes CASSPTGADTQYF.

This clonotype was detected many times. The chain carries TRBV24-1 and TRBJ2-1; no definite D call. The CDR3 loop spans 13 amino acids. Trimming took off 1 base at V and 7 bases at J, with 7 bases between the two ends. Looked up from germline, CDR1 is KGHDR and CDR2 is SFDVKD. The CDR3 reads CATSDLNGNEQFF. The CDR3 DNA sequence: TGTGCCACCAGTGATTTAAATGGGAATGAGCAGTTCTTC.

In its sample, this clonotype was seen many times. The CDR3, as DNA: TGTGCCAGCAGTTTAGAAAGTGCGGGGTCCTCCTACAATGAGCAGTTCTTC. It translates to CASSLESAGSSYNEQFF. The J gene is TRBJ2-1, the V gene TRBV12-3 or TRBV12-4; maybe TRBD2 (6 bases). With 1 base removed from V and 0 bases from J, the gap between germline ends came to 13 bases. This CDR3 comprises 17 residues.

For this clonotype: A much larger clonotype is one base distant, so this may be a read error. V and J are TRBV4-1 and TRBJ2-1; no firm D call. Germline values: CDR1 MGHRA, CDR2 YSYEKL. This CDR3 region has 14 residues. Trimming left V 3 bases short and J 3 bases short, with 9 bases between. Here the CDR3 DNA reads TGCGCCAGCAGCCAGTGGACGTTCTACAATGAGCAGTTCTTC. It specifies CASSQWTFYNEQFF.

This clonotype showed up many times. The V call is TRBV5-1, the J call TRBJ2-5; perhaps TRBD1 as D (6 bases). This CDR3 has 12 amino acids. V was trimmed by 7 bases and J by 5 bases, leaving 12 bases between them. Germline loops: CDR1 SGHRS, CDR2 YFSETQ. The chain's CDR3 is CASGTGLETQYF. The CDR3 DNA reads TGCGCCAGCGGCACAGGGCTGGAGACCCAGTACTTC.